Following are 26 T cell receptor beta chains from one sample sequenced in a study of spatial heterogeneity in lung cancer. Time point denoted: sample taken at primary tumor resection. Material for sequencing was whole RNA from tumor, nontumor lung or frozen PBMC, left unsorted. TCRdb reanalysed the 5' RACE reads using MiXCR and keeps one entry per CDR3 protein. The sample has just under 95,000 distinct CDR3 sequences, over 9.5% seen once. The sequencing here drew on PBMCs, taken at surgery. The receptors here all came from a male donor with early-stage non-small cell lung cancer.

The gene calls are TRBV7-9 and TRBJ2-7; D is perhaps TRBD2 (5 bases). Germline CDR1 is SEHNR and CDR2 is FQNEAQ (reference sequence). V lost 4 bases to trimming and J lost 6 bases, with 22 bases between them. The CDR3 has 16 amino acids. CDR3 in amino acids: CASSSFPGSQPGEQYF. The CDR3 nucleotides read TGTGCCAGCAGCTCATTCCCGGGATCCCAACCAGGCGAGCAGTACTTC.

This clonotype was seen a handful of times. The J gene is TRBJ2-7, the V gene TRBV7-2; 7 nucleotides align to TRBD1. The CDR3 totals 17 residues. Trimming removed 3 bases from V and 0 bases from J; junction bases left unmatched: 11. Germline loops: CDR1 SGHTA, CDR2 FQGNSA. CDR3 amino acids: CASSFWVGQQFSYEQYF. In DNA form, the CDR3 reads TGTGCCAGCAGCTTCTGGGTGGGACAGCAATTCTCCTACGAGCAGTACTTC.

A few counts support this clonotype. The gene calls are TRBV4-1 and TRBJ2-3, with TRBD1 matching over 9 bases. This CDR3 region has 16 residues. V lost 4 bases and J lost 4; bases outside the gene matches: 9. Germline values: CDR1 MGHRA, CDR2 YSYEKL. CDR3: CASSPLTGGYADTQYF. The CDR3 bases are TGCGCCAGCAGCCCGTTGACAGGGGGTTATGCAGATACGCAGTATTTT.

The CDR3 is CASSFAGTDYNSPLHF. The CDR3 DNA sequence: TGTGCCAGCAGCTTTGCCGGGACGGATTATAATTCACCCCTCCACTTT. The V and J genes are TRBV7-2 and TRBJ1-6; possibly TRBD1 for D (5 bases). The CDR3 runs to 16 residues. Germline V gene lookup returns CDR1 SGHTA and CDR2 FQGNSA. With 3 bases removed from V and 4 bases from J, the gap between germline ends came to 13 bases.

The rearrangement uses TRBV20-1 and TRBJ1-1, with a weak D call TRBD1 (6 bases). This CDR3 is built from 15 residues. V was clipped by 2 bases and J by 0 bases, with 13 bases between them. Germline V gives CDR1 DFQATT, CDR2 SNEGSKA (reference sequence). The CDR3, as DNA: TGCAGTGCTAGACGAGGTAGGACAGTGAACACTGAAGCTTTCTTT. Residues: CSARRGRTVNTEAFF.

CDR3 sequence reads: CSARDSRGDNYGYTF. CDR3 coding DNA: TGCAGTGCTAGAGATTCTAGGGGGGATAACTATGGCTACACCTTC. The V and J genes are TRBV20-1 and TRBJ1-2, with D possibly TRBD1 on 6 matching bases. Per the germline V gene, CDR1 is DFQATT and CDR2 is SNEGSKA (reference sequence). Between the trimmed V and J ends, which lost 0 bases and 1 base, there was a span of 12 bases. The CDR3 is 15 residues long.

In its sample, this clonotype was seen many times. The V and J genes are TRBV5-1 and TRBJ2-3; TRBD2 aligns across 9 bases. J was trimmed by 5 bases and V by 0 bases; bases with no gene match: 16. The CDR3 length is 19 residues. CDR1 is SGHRS and CDR2 is YFSETQ in the germline V gene. DNA for the CDR3: TGCGCCAGCAGCTTGGTGTTTAGCGGGGGACAAGTAGGAGGAGATACGCAGTATTTT. Encoded protein: CASSLVFSGGQVGGDTQYF.

This clonotype has just a few counts. One junction end does not reproduce the germline sequence, and a read error may be involved. V gene TRBV7-7 combines with J gene TRBJ2-1; D might be TRBD1 or TRBD2, each matching 6 bases. This CDR3 spans 15 amino acids. Germline values: CDR1 SSHAT, CDR2 FNYEAQ (reference sequence). The CDR3 sequence is CASSLDGGGFNEQFF. CDR3 bases: TGTGCTAGCAGCTTAGACGGGGGCGGCTTCAATGAGCAGTTCTTC.

The CDR3 spells CSARTGPGNTIYF. The DNA for the CDR3 is TGCAGCGCCCGGACAGGGCCCGGAAACACCATATATTTT. The V call is TRBV29-1, the J call TRBJ1-3; TRBD1 matches at 8 bases. The CDR3 is 13 residues long. CDR1 SQVTM and CDR2 ANQGSEA come from the germline V gene. Trimming removed 7 bases from V and 4 bases from J; junction bases left unmatched: 6. Full variable domain (outside the CDR3, taken from reference TRBV29-1 and TRBJ1-3): SAVISQKPSRDICQRGTSLTIQCQVDSQVTMMFWYRQQPGQSLTLIATANQGSEATYESGFVIDKFPISRPNLTFSTLTVSNMSPEDSSIYLCSARTGPGNTIYFGEGSWLTVV.

This clonotype occurred many times. CDR3 DNA sequence: TGTGCCAGCACTCGGAGACTAGCGGGGGTCACAGATACGCAGTATTTT. Amino acids: CASTRRLAGVTDTQYF. The chain uses TRBV7-2 and TRBJ2-3; 12 bases fit TRBD2. J gave up 2 bases and V 7 bases, and 7 bases lay outside the gene matches. The germline gives CDR1 SGHTA, CDR2 FQGNSA. The length of the CDR3 is 16 residues.

The chain has TRBV15 and TRBJ2-5, with D perhaps matching TRBD2 (5 bases). With 5 bases removed from V and 0 bases from J, the gap between germline ends came to 16 bases. The CDR3 length is 16 residues. The germline CDR1 and CDR2 sequences are LNHNV and YYDKDF (reference sequence). The CDR3 DNA follows: TGTGCCACCAGCTTCGGCAGCGGAGAGTACCAAGAGACCCAGTACTTC. This encodes CATSFGSGEYQETQYF.

This clonotype was seen many times. The chain uses TRBV5-6 and TRBJ2-5, with D possibly being TRBD1 (6 bases). V lost 0 bases and J lost 5, with 11 bases in between. Germline loops: CDR1 SGHDT, CDR2 YYEEEE. This CDR3 has 14 residues. This CDR3 is CASSLVRGRETQYF. The CDR3 DNA sequence: TGTGCCAGCAGCTTGGTCAGGGGAAGGGAGACCCAGTACTTC.

The table lists this clonotype with a few counts. The chain couples TRBV20-1 to TRBJ2-3; the match to TRBD1 covers 7 bases. There are 15 residues in the CDR3. Trimming took 0 bases from V and 4 from J; bases not matched to a gene: 7. Germline V CDR1 and CDR2: DFQATT, SNEGSKA (reference sequence). CDR3 loop: CSARDGSGGPDTQYF. CDR3 nucleotides: TGCAGTGCTAGAGACGGGTCAGGGGGACCAGATACGCAGTATTTT.

The chain is built from TRBV20-1 and TRBJ2-7; D remains unclear. V was shortened by 2 bases and J by 1 base, with 9 bases between the two germline ends. The CDR3 covers 13 residues. Germline assignment: CDR1 DFQATT and CDR2 SNEGSKA (reference sequence). The CDR3 loop reads CSARSLLSYEQYF. The CDR3 DNA reads TGCAGTGCTAGATCCCTGTTGTCCTACGAGCAGTACTTC.

Comments on this clonotype: The junction departs from the called germline gene at one end, perhaps through a read error. The CDR3 DNA sequence: TGTACCAGCTCCCTCCTTACAGGGAAGAACAATGAGCAGTTCTTC. As protein: CTSSLLTGKNNEQFF. The chain uses TRBV6-6 and TRBJ2-1; tentatively, D is TRBD1 (6 bases). The CDR3 is made up of 15 amino acids. Germline loops: CDR1 MNHNY, CDR2 SVGAGI (reference sequence).

This clonotype was seen only a few times. The CDR3 loop reads CAIGGTGGDEQYF. CDR3 sequence (DNA): TGTGCCATCGGAGGGACAGGGGGGGACGAGCAGTACTTC. J is TRBJ2-7 and V is TRBV10-3; 11 positions agree with TRBD1. CDR3 length: 13 residues. Germline lookup yields CDR1 ENHRY and CDR2 SYGVKD. V trimming: 8 bases; J trimming: 5 bases; junction bases outside the gene matches: 5.

The V and J genes are TRBV11-1 and TRBJ2-5; no reliable D call. The CDR3 contains 12 residues. V dropped 11 bases and J dropped 9 bases, with 19 bases sitting between them. The germline V gene encodes CDR1 SGHAT and CDR2 FQDESV (reference sequence). CDR3 residues: CAHWRGPRAQYF. The CDR3 DNA is TGTGCCCACTGGAGAGGACCCCGGGCCCAGTACTTC.

V usage is TRBV6-1 and J usage is TRBJ2-3; D is unresolved. Per germline, CDR1 MNHNS and CDR2 SASEGT. V was pared by 0 bases and J by 4 bases, with 11 bases between. The CDR3 runs to 15 residues. CDR3 amino acids: CASSEATRVPDTQYF. In DNA form, the CDR3 reads TGTGCCAGCAGTGAAGCGACGAGAGTCCCAGATACGCAGTATTTT.

V usage is TRBV28 and J usage is TRBJ2-7; TRBD1 matches 7 bases. Trimming removed 5 bases from V and 1 base from J; junction bases left unmatched: 5. This CDR3 region has 14 residues. In germline, CDR1 is MDHEN, CDR2 SYDVKM. In DNA, the CDR3 is TGTGCCAGCAGTGGCAAGACAGGGTCCTACGAGCAGTACTTC. It codes for CASSGKTGSYEQYF.

V usage is TRBV5-1 and J usage is TRBJ1-1; no clear D. Trimming shortened V by 1 base and J by 0 bases, and 10 bases separated the two germline ends. The CDR3 contains 15 residues. Germline CDR1 reads SGHRS; CDR2 reads YFSETQ. CDR3 sequence: CASSLSTGMNTEAFF. CDR3 nucleotide sequence: TGCGCCAGCAGCTTGTCGACGGGGATGAACACTGAAGCTTTCTTT.

J is TRBJ1-6 and V is TRBV14; no firm D call. This CDR3 is built from 14 residues. Germline V CDR1 and CDR2: SGHDN, FVKESK. The V and J ends lost 0 bases and 7 bases respectively, with 7 bases between them. The CDR3, as DNA: TGTGCCAGCAGCCAAGATCGGGCGAATTCACCCCTCCACTTT. This gives the protein CASSQDRANSPLHF.

Note on this clonotype: It may be a read error: a sequence one base away is much more abundant. This rearrangement joins TRBV20-1 to TRBJ1-1, with TRBD1 matching over 8 bases. The CDR3 is made up of 14 amino acids. Germline CDR1 reads DFQATT; CDR2 reads SNEGSKA (reference sequence). The CDR3 loop reads CNANGGRGQTEAFF. DNA for the CDR3: TGCAATGCTAACGGTGGCAGGGGGCAGACTGAAGCTTTCTTT.

The chain joins TRBV29-1 to TRBJ2-6; 9 bases are a match to TRBD1. The germline CDR1 and CDR2 sequences are SQVTM and ANQGSEA. This CDR3 has 20 amino acids. Unmatched junction bases numbered 17, after V lost 5 bases and J lost 0 bases. This CDR3 is CSVPPGDREFRFSGANVLTF. The CDR3 DNA follows: TGCAGCGTTCCCCCCGGGGACAGGGAATTTCGCTTCTCTGGGGCCAACGTCCTGACTTTC. Using reference TRBV29-1 and TRBJ2-6 for the parts outside the CDR3, the full variable domain is SAVISQKPSRDICQRGTSLTIQCQVDSQVTMMFWYRQQPGQSLTLIATANQGSEATYESGFVIDKFPISRPNLTFSTLTVSNMSPEDSSIYLCSVPPGDREFRFSGANVLTFGAGSRLTVL.

This clonotype was recorded at least ten times. V usage is TRBV20-1 and J usage is TRBJ2-1; the D gene is possibly TRBD2 (5 bases). Looked up from germline, CDR1 is DFQATT and CDR2 is SNEGSKA (reference sequence). V lost 0 bases to trimming and J lost 3 bases, with 15 bases between them. CDR3 length: 16 amino acids. The CDR3 sequence: CSARDLAGENYNEQFF. The CDR3 bases are TGCAGTGCTAGAGATCTTGCGGGTGAAAACTACAATGAGCAGTTCTTC.

The CDR3 DNA reads as TGTGCCACCAGCAGAGATGGGAACAGGAGAGCCAAAAACATTCAGTACTTC. Protein product: CATSRDGNRRAKNIQYF. This rearrangement joins TRBV15 to TRBJ2-4, with D possibly matching TRBD1 (5 bases). The V gene's germline CDR1 is LNHNV and CDR2 YYDKDF (reference sequence). Trimming took off 0 bases at V and 0 bases at J, with 12 bases between the two ends. CDR3 length equals 17 residues.

The J gene is TRBJ1-1, the V gene TRBV24-1; D is possibly TRBD1 (5 bases). The CDR3 is 15 amino acids. Trimming removed 5 bases at V and 1 base at J, with 13 bases between. Germline CDR1 and CDR2: KGHDR and SFDVKD. The CDR3 sequence is CATSAGRGSNTEAFF. The CDR3 coding sequence is TGTGCCACCAGTGCGGGGAGGGGATCGAACACTGAAGCTTTCTTT.